The present entry profiles one T cell receptor (beta chain) with its context. Its antigen specificity is not known. Per-nucleotide qualities are absent, and no much larger clonotype sits a single base away. The CDR3 starts with the cysteine, ends with the phenylalanine, and has 12 residues. Only CDR3 DNA is held: 36 bases, read in frame from base 1. Deletion took 4 bases off V and 6 bases off J, with a span of 9 bases between the germline ends. The germline V gene encodes CDR1 MRHNA and CDR2 SNTAGT. Receptors were amplified or captured by the immunoSEQ multiplex PCR assay. The multiplex PCR relied on a mix of 60 forward primers for TCR Vbeta segments and 13 reverse primers for TCR Jbeta segments. Amplification of the CDR3 region of rearranged TCR beta genes was performed with a multiplex PCR assay on genomic DNA. The amplified TCR beta libraries were sequenced on the Illumina HiSeq System as 87-base-pair reads. In the paper's pipeline: A later analysis counted about 80 million unique TCR beta chains across the 650 to 700 repertoires, and 9 million to 14 million of these chains were shared by at least two donors. Raw reads were error-corrected and collapsed into unique sequences with a nearest-neighbor algorithm that merged closely related sequences to remove PCR and sequencing errors. Alignment of CDR3 sequences to IMGT reference sequences was used to assign V, D and J gene segments. For a sequence to be retained, a match of at least six nucleotides to both a V gene segment and a J gene segment was required. Rearrangements were classified as productive when the CDR3 lacked stop codons and remained in frame with V and J, and all other rearrangements were classified as non-productive. CDR3 was defined according to IMGT convention as the region running from the second conserved V-encoded cysteine to the conserved J-encoded phenylalanine. Sequences without an unambiguous match to a single V gene segment were excluded from the earlier analysis of 450 to 650 of the donors. An earlier analysis of fewer than 650 of the donors classified V segments as functional when productive rearrangements were above 56.7% and as segregating when the standard deviation between donors was above 5%. To diagnose cytomegalovirus status from the catalog of TCR beta chain sequences, a statistical classification framework was built. V and J gene assignment, in a later analysis, came from comparing TCR nucleotide sequences with IMGT/GENE-DB human TR gene sequences. In a later analysis, CDR3 sequences and most-parsimonious VDJ recombination scenarios were assigned using the TCRdist pipeline. A later analysis defined each TCR beta chain by its CDR3 amino acid sequence plus V-gene family, and excluded reads lacking a unique V-gene family. In a later analysis, some 600 highly shared, low-generation-probability nucleotide sequences were removed to address suspected cross-contamination and a sequencing artifact. For each public chain, a later analysis derived a clonal expansion index from normalized ranks of inferred template counts within each repertoire. Generation probabilities in a later analysis came from a VDJ recombination model fitted to out-of-frame rearrangements, and those results were checked against IGoR. In a later analysis, hypergeometric tests were used to score TCR-TCR, TCR-HLA and TCR-CMV co-occurrence, with a repertoire-size bias correction applied to TCR pairs. A later analysis estimated false discovery rates by permuting HLA or CMV assignments 20 times. In a later analysis, co-occurring TCRs were grouped using DBSCAN, with TCRdist sequence similarity added in when clustering inside HLA-allele-positive subsets. Repertoires with fewer than 30,000 or more than 120,000 public chains, plus five repertoires with anomalous nucleotide sharing, were excluded from co-occurrence clustering. In its TCRdb copy, this immuneACCESS table keeps in-frame sequences only and misses some clones. Where compared with another copy, unresolved V genes explain less than half of these, and the others have no known cause. V and J calls and clone size come straight from that table; D and trimming were deduced from the DNA. The sample data list some 89,000 clones, and roughly 85% of these were observed just once. The ten largest make up around 7.4% of the sample.

This sample was taken from a study of cytomegalovirus exposure and HLA in healthy donors (dated by TCRdb to about 2017). Study-wide context: An earlier analysis of roughly 610 of the donors reported 276 Gb of sequence data and around 110 million unique TCR beta sequences obtained from roughly 170 million T cells. Genome-wide SNP genotypes for about 60% of the 666 donors were used in a later genetic analysis, which treated that subset as a discovery cohort. The study was designed to test whether signatures of past pathogen exposure could be identified by cataloging public T cell receptors. HLA typing covered class I and class II loci at four-digit resolution. About 5 DR-DQ haplotypes were handled as single units for association and clustering, since linkage in the cohort was strong. In addition to the first cohort of several hundred subjects, a separate validation cohort of around 110 different subjects was used. A later analysis re-analyzed previously published TCR beta repertoires from about 730 donors and added high-resolution HLA genotyping to study TCR occurrence patterns. An early release covering about 600 HLA-typed donors comprised approximately 290 gigabases of sequencing data and roughly 86 million unique TCR sequences. The study profiled the T cell repertoires of more than 500 subjects by immunosequencing and related them to cytomegalovirus serostatus. Among some 400 genotyped donors of the cohort, an average of 235,054 unique TCR beta nucleotide sequences were sequenced per donor, about a sixth of them non-productive. To predict cytomegalovirus infection status, the study combined high-throughput TCR immunosequencing, statistical association of individual TCRs with disease status, and machine learning. Of the roughly 400 genotyped donors, roughly 76% were placed in the genetic ancestry cluster associated with self-reported Caucasian donors. Donor age, sex, ethnicity and CMV serostatus were compiled alongside the repertoire data. The number of donors typed differed by locus, with about 620-630 for A, B, C, DRB1 and DQB1, about 500 for DQA1, nearly 610 for DPA1, and about 450 for DPB1. Rather than using new phenotypic data, the later analysis identified candidate immune exposures from TCR beta sequences and from how often those sequences occurred across donors. All discovery cohort repertoires had been generated using a single sequencing platform. To decide whether each TCR beta V gene segment behaved as functional or pseudogenic, an earlier analysis of 587 of the donors relied on high-throughput TCR beta sequencing.

On the study overall, not on this receptor specifically: The cohort was sequenced for TCR beta chains only, and without alpha or paired-chain data the features that could be detected were limited. According to a later analysis, parvovirus B19, influenza, CMV and Epstein-Barr virus appeared linked to several top co-occurrence clusters. Because some donors lacked HLA typing at each locus, the association tests relied only on the typed subset. Broadly in line with IMGT annotations, most TCR beta V segments showed up in productive rearrangements about 87% or about 30% of the time in an earlier analysis of 587 of the donors. Most TCR sequences were observed very rarely across donors, whereas some public TCRs were present in many individuals. Most CMV-associated TCR beta chains appeared to be HLA-restricted in a later analysis, and the HLA associations seemed to be driven largely by CMV exposure. For the cohort, immune exposure information was limited to CMV serostatus. In a later analysis, the rate of TCR association differed among HLA loci, with DRB1 alleles having the most associated TCRs and HLA-C alleles having the fewest. Because counts were too low, roughly 17 rarely observed V segments, including chromosome 9 orphons, were left out of the earlier analysis of about 620 of the donors. A later analysis found that HLA-associated TCR beta chains were more clonally expanded and had lower generation probabilities than equally common non-associated chains. The sequencing pipeline was judged likely to have produced a cluster of highly shared sequence variants as a technical artifact. The 87-base-pair reads could not distinguish some IMGT-functional V segments, including TRBV6-2 and TRBV6-3, so those segments were excluded. An association between a missense DCLRE1C variant and V-gene and J-gene trimming of TCR beta chains was found in a later genetic analysis and replicated in an independent cohort. The classifier was reported to diagnose cytomegalovirus status with high specificity and sensitivity in both the original cohort and the validation cohort. A further reported finding was that TCR beta sequences accurately predicted the HLA-A and HLA-B alleles for most subjects in the first cohort. Linkage disequilibrium might explain the correlated functional status among segregating V segments, but an unknown experimental factor could not be ruled out. In the study, 150 to 200 TCR beta chains were listed as associated with cytomegalovirus. At a false discovery rate of 0.05, a later analysis linked around 15,000 TCR beta sequences to specific HLA alleles. When HLA alleles, especially DR and DQ, strongly co-occurred, TCR associations were difficult to assign to individual alleles. It was suggested by the authors that the approach could potentially be generalized to other disease states and immunological phenotypes. In vitro tests confirmed that a few of the cytomegalovirus-associated TCR beta chains recognize cytomegalovirus antigens. The presence/absence analyses assumed that sequencing depth was roughly uniform across donors, and that assumption may not be true. Compared with the approximately 710-donor mean, donors in an Asian-associated ancestry cluster had fewer N-insertions in productive TCRs, according to a later genetic analysis.

The cohort comprised approximately 700 healthy bone marrow donors. Cohort members were all nominally healthy when sampled, although unrecorded immune exposures were likely present. The donor tested CMV seropositive, placing the donor among the 289 seropositive members of the cohort. A peripheral blood sample was collected from each donor, and TCR beta sequencing was performed on peripheral blood mononuclear cells. Genomic DNA was extracted from the blood cell samples with the Qiagen DNeasy Blood Extraction Kit. This TCR was sampled from a man aged 35-49 years in good health and CMV-seropositive. Specimen: PBMCs. This receptor chain uses TRBV6-4 and TRBJ1-2, with no confidently assigned D gene. The CDR3 protein sequence reads: CASSAGGNGYTF. The DNA sequence is TGTGCCAGCAGTGCTGGCGGAAATGGCTACACCTTC.